This T cell receptor beta chain was documented in a study of Ad26.COV2.S vaccination and SARS-CoV-2 variants. Points from the study as a whole: Breadth and depth estimates from TCRs may understate total T cell responses.

The CDR3 totals 15 residues. The germline CDR1 and CDR2 sequences are LGHNA and YSLEER. The ends were cut back, 1 base at V and 5 bases at J, with 14 bases in the middle. The assay was immunoSEQ multiplex PCR, and TCRdb's table has in-frame clones only and misses some. This sample carries a few hundred thousand clones, 70% to 90% of them seen once, and the ten largest clones take 1.5% to 2%. Worth noting for this clone: The antigen is not known.

Sample treatment: over 15 received Ad26.COV2.S at low or high dose, single or two shots; about 5 received placebo; per-sample allocation not given. Sampling happened 63 days after the first vaccine or placebo injection. The chain joins TRBV4-3 to TRBJ2-5; maybe TRBD2 (5 bases). The receptor was isolated from a person aged 18-65 years who received the Ad26.COV2.S COVID-19 vaccine or a placebo. The sequencing here drew on peripheral blood, taken in a trial of Ad26.COV2.S vaccine versus placebo. CDR3 nucleotide sequence: TGCGCCAGCAGCCAAGGAGCGCTAGCAGGCGAGACCCAGTACTTC. This codes for CASSQGALAGETQYF.